The clone carrying this TCR beta chain was observed a few times. Antigen specificity is unknown. This may be a read error, as it is one base from a much larger clone. Genomic DNA served as template for TCR beta VDJ and CDR3 profiling. Each CDR3 protein is one row after TCRdb ran MiXCR on the reads. The sample includes 200,000 to 250,000 distinct CDR3 sequences, more than 40% of them seen just once. These data are taken from a study of CD8+CD57+ T cells in acquired aplastic anemia. Turning to the study itself: Isolated CD4+ and CD8+ cells, once sorted, yielded DNA averaging roughly 3 ug.

Patients chosen for sequencing had CD8+CD57+ cells that had expanded, as shown by flow cytometry. The germline V gene has CDR1 MNHEY and CDR2 SVGAGI. The CDR3 has 13 residues. General study points: The number of CD8+ CDR3 sequences shared by patients and controls was approximately 30.

This sequence joins TRBV6-5 and TRBJ2-7; TRBD2 is a possible D gene (6 bases). The clonotype originates from a human donor with aplastic anemia. What was sequenced was sorted CD4+, CD8+, or CD8+CD57+ T cells (not recorded which) from PBMCs. The CDR3 here is CVSSDGRSYEQYF. The CDR3 DNA reads TGTGTCAGCAGCGACGGGAGATCCTACGAGCAGTACTTC.